The following is a T cell receptor beta chain sequence with its context. The antigen remains undetermined. The source of the sample is a study of CD8 T cells in Susac syndrome. The CD8+ and CD4+ T cells were isolated magnetically using a negative isolation approach, whereas the TEMRA cells were enriched by FACS. Random hexamers served to reverse transcribe roughly 0.45 to 1 ug RNA. Using its own MiXCR run on the immunoSEQ multiplex PCR reads, TCRdb lists one record per CDR3 protein. Among around 150,000 distinct CDR3 sequences listed, just under 95% were seen once. Broader study findings: Susac syndrome CD4+ T cell repertoires showed no clonal expansion.

V lost 6 bases and J lost 1, with 6 bases in between. The CDR3 is 12 amino acids. The TCR sequence derives from a human donor with Susac syndrome. The gene calls are TRBV12-3 or TRBV12-4 and TRBJ1-1; D is undetermined. The sequencing sample was made of CD4+ T cells from PBMCs. This CDR3 is CASRTANTEAFF. The CDR3 region has the DNA TGTGCCAGCAGGACGGCGAACACTGAAGCTTTCTTT.